These T cell receptor beta chains were read from a single sample in a study of T cells in Graves' hyperthyroidism and ophthalmopathy. Via MiXCR, TCRdb re-called the multiplex PCR reads, giving one row per CDR3 protein. This table has 600,000 to 650,000 distinct CDR3 sequences, 20% appearing once. Sequencing was done on a sample of blood. These receptors were collected from a man aged 25 to 40 with Graves' ophthalmopathy. CDR3s include the opening cysteine and the closing phenylalanine or tryptophan. The D gene is left open where the match is weak. Clone sizes are given selectively: once, few, many, or a class where the clone is expanded.

CDR3 DNA | CDR3 protein | J gene | V gene | D gene | clone size
TGTGCCAGCAAACAAGAAAGGGGAATGGACTATGGCTACACCTTC | CASKQERGMDYGYTF | TRBJ1-2 | TRBV6-2/TRBV6-3 | - | -
TGTGCCAGCACCTCGTCGGGGGGTCAGCCCCAGCATTTT | CASTSSGGQPQHF | TRBJ1-5 | TRBV12-3/TRBV12-4 | - | -
TGTGCCAGCAGTTTACAGTCTGTCACAGATACGCAGTATTTT | CASSLQSVTDTQYF | TRBJ2-3 | TRBV12-3/TRBV12-4 | - | few
TGTGCCAGCAGCCTTAATGAAGGAAACATTCAGTACTTC | CASSLNEGNIQYF | TRBJ2-4 | TRBV27 | - | few
TGCGCCAGCAGCTTAGGACAGCATTCGAACACCGGGGAGCTGTTTTTT | CASSLGQHSNTGELFF | TRBJ2-2 | TRBV5-1 | - | few
TGTGCCAGCAGCCAAGATCGTCGGGGGGAGCTGTTTTTT | CASSQDRRGELFF | TRBJ2-2 | TRBV3-1 | - | many
TGTGCCAGCAGCTTAAAGAGCTCCTACGAGCAGTACTTC | CASSLKSSYEQYF | TRBJ2-7 | TRBV7-9 | - | many
TGTGCTAGTGATCAACCAAGCGGGAGGGGGTACAATGAGCAGTTCTTC | CASDQPSGRGYNEQFF | TRBJ2-1 | TRBV12-5 | TRBD2 | few
TGCAGTGCTCCCCAGGGAGACACTGAAGCTTTCTTT | CSAPQGDTEAFF | TRBJ1-1 | TRBV20-1 | - | -
TGTGCCAGCAGCGTAGGAGGACAGCCGGGACTAGCGGCGAACACAGATACGCAGTATTTT | CASSVGGQPGLAANTDTQYF | TRBJ2-3 | TRBV9 | TRBD2 | few
TGCAGTGCTCTCCCCCCTCGACCCCTTAATGAGCAGTTCTTC | CSALPPRPLNEQFF | TRBJ2-1 | TRBV20-1 | - | -
TGTGCCAGCAGCGGATCAGGGGACAGCTCCTACGAGCAGTACTTC | CASSGSGDSSYEQYF | TRBJ2-7 | TRBV27 | TRBD1 | many
TGTGCCAGCAGTTTAAGGGGGGTTAGCAATCAGCCCCAGCATTTT | CASSLRGVSNQPQHF | TRBJ1-5 | TRBV27 | - | -
TGTGCCAGCAGTTTAGCGGGGACGGTCCCCTACGAGCAGTACTTC | CASSLAGTVPYEQYF | TRBJ2-7 | TRBV12-3/TRBV12-4 | - | many
TGCAGTGCTACGCAGGGGGCTTCCCTAAATTCACCCCTCCACTTT | CSATQGASLNSPLHF | TRBJ1-6 | TRBV20-1 | TRBD1 | many
TGTGCCAGCAGCTTGGACGTGGCGAACACCGGGGAGCTGTTTTTT | CASSLDVANTGELFF | TRBJ2-2 | TRBV5-4 | - | -
TGTGCCAGCAGGTCGAGAGGGGGGGGCTACACCTTC | CASRSRGGGYTF | TRBJ1-2 | TRBV27 | - | -
TGTGCCAGCAGTTTCGTCAGAGGCGAGCAGTACTTC | CASSFVRGEQYF | TRBJ2-7 | TRBV27 | - | -
TGTGCCAGCAGTCCTCTAGCGTACTGGGCCAATGAGCAGTTCTTC | CASSPLAYWANEQFF | TRBJ2-1 | TRBV27 | - | -
TGTGCCAGCAGCCAGCCGGGACGGGATGAGGGCACTGAAGCTTTCTTT | CASSQPGRDEGTEAFF | TRBJ1-1 | TRBV16 | - | -